This T cell receptor (beta chain) was sequenced for a study of cytomegalovirus exposure and HLA in healthy donors. General study points: TCR clusters originating in the first cohort tended to co-occur in the roughly 110 validation repertoires, according to a later analysis. Both high specificity and high sensitivity reportedly marked the classifier's diagnosis of cytomegalovirus status. Cytomegalovirus-associated TCR beta chains were listed, numbering over 150.

This table comes from immunoSEQ multiplex PCR, and its TCRdb copy is limited to in-frame clones, with some not included. The table lists under 400,000 clones, roughly 88% of them singletons, with around 0.88% in the top ten. Notes on this clone: Its antigen remains unknown.

V was cut by 4 bases and J by 8 bases, with 15 bases left in between. CDR1 is SGHRS, CDR2 YFSETQ, per germline. This CDR3 is 13 amino acids long. This sequence was found in a man in his thirties or forties in good health and CMV-seronegative. The specimen was PBMCs. This sequence joins TRBV5-1 and TRBJ1-2, with D possibly TRBD1 on 6 matching bases. For the CDR3, the DNA is TGCGCCAGCAGCCCCCAGGGGTCCTACGGCTACACCTTC. This gives the protein CASSPQGSYGYTF.